The 31 T cell receptor beta chains below come from one sample, sequenced in a study of blood T cell repertoires in COVID-19. Sequencing was performed with immunoSEQ multiplex PCR; in TCRdb, only in-frame clones are kept and a portion is missing. The sample has roughly 100,000 clones, approximately 89% seen once. Material for sequencing was peripheral blood. The source of these receptors is a woman of 80 years or more in a cohort sampled during active COVID-19.

The chain employs TRBV27 and TRBJ2-2, with D unresolved. Germline V gene data show CDR1 as MNHEY and CDR2 as SMNVEV (reference sequence). The CDR3 sequence is 16 residues long. Trimming removed 5 bases from V and 1 base from J, with 14 bases in between. CDR3 residues: CASSPGRVLNTGELFF. The CDR3 DNA reads TGTGCCAGCAGTCCGGGTCGGGTCTTGAACACCGGGGAGCTGTTTTTT.

The gene calls are TRBV1 and TRBJ2-1; TRBD2, the table's D call, lacks a check against the DNA. TRBV1 corresponds to a pseudogene. This CDR3 contains 16 residues. CDR3 in amino acids: CTSSQDWTRLAPEQFF. The CDR3 coding sequence is TGCACCAGCAGCCAAGATTGGACCCGACTAGCGCCTGAGCAGTTCTTC.

Only a few counts were recorded for this clone. This chain connects TRBV2 to TRBJ1-5; perhaps TRBD1 as D (6 bases). The CDR3 runs to 16 residues. Germline CDR1 and CDR2: SNHLY and FYNNEI. With 7 bases removed from V and 3 bases from J, the gap between germline ends came to 19 bases. The CDR3 DNA is TGTGCCAGCACTCCAAGACAGGCCGACTTCAATCAGCCCCAGCATTTT. Translation: CASTPRQADFNQPQHF.

The chain uses TRBV9 and TRBJ2-1; 7 bases fit TRBD1. There are 14 residues in the CDR3. With V trimmed by 3 bases and J by 4 bases, 4 bases remained unmatched. The V gene's germline CDR1 is SGDLS and CDR2 YYNGEE. The chain's CDR3 is CASSAGTEYNEQFF. The CDR3 DNA is TGTGCCAGCAGCGCCGGGACAGAGTACAATGAGCAGTTCTTC.

The rearrangement links TRBV19 to TRBJ1-1; TRBD1 matches at 8 bases. The CDR3 contains 15 residues. Trimming at V came to 4 bases and at J to 4 bases, leaving 8 bases not matched to a gene. CDR1 and CDR2 from the germline V gene are LNHDA and SQIVND (reference sequence). The CDR3 loop is CASSNALDRGTEAFF. Written as DNA, the CDR3 is TGTGCCAGTAGTAATGCCCTCGACAGGGGCACTGAAGCTTTCTTT. The full variable domain, in which reference TRBV19 and TRBJ1-1 provide the parts outside the CDR3, is DGGITQSPKYLFRKEGQNVTLSCEQNLNHDAMYWYRQDPGQGLRLIYYSQIVNDFQKGDIAEGYSVSREKKESFPLTVTSAQKNPTAFYLCASSNALDRGTEAFFGQGTRLTVV.

This clone showed up just once. The V and J genes are TRBV12-5 and TRBJ1-6, with 8 nucleotides matching TRBD1. The CDR3 sequence is 17 residues long. Germline V gene lookup returns CDR1 LGHNT and CDR2 FRNRAP. Trimming took 4 bases from V and 4 from J; bases not matched to a gene: 9. The CDR3 loop is CASGYTGGSLYNSPLHF. In nucleotides, the CDR3 is TGTGCTAGTGGTTATACAGGGGGATCCCTTTATAATTCACCCCTCCACTTT.

The V and J genes are TRBV11-2 and TRBJ2-5; tentatively, D is TRBD2 (5 bases). The length of the CDR3 is 15 residues. Trimming removed 5 bases at V and 5 bases at J, with 18 bases between. Germline lookup yields CDR1 SGHAT and CDR2 FQNNGV. For the CDR3, the DNA is TGTGCCAGCAGCCAAAGAGGCCCCACGGGGGAGACCCAGTACTTC. Protein sequence: CASSQRGPTGETQYF.

The chain links TRBV5-1 to TRBJ2-7, with no clear D. V was pared by 0 bases and J by 2 bases, with 12 bases between. The germline V gene encodes CDR1 SGHRS and CDR2 YFSETQ. The CDR3 consists of 15 residues. CDR3 residues: CASSLDSPPAYEQYF. As DNA, the CDR3 is TGCGCCAGCAGCTTGGATAGCCCCCCCGCCTACGAGCAGTACTTC.

This sequence joins TRBV27 and TRBJ2-3; 9 bases match TRBD2. Trimming at V came to 6 bases and at J to 3 bases, leaving 7 bases not matched to a gene. Per the germline V gene, CDR1 is MNHEY and CDR2 is SMNVEV (reference sequence). The CDR3 contains 15 residues. CDR3 nucleotides: TGTGCCAGCAGGGGGGCGGGAGGGCCGACAGATACGCAGTATTTT. Translation gives CASRGAGGPTDTQYF.

The chain has TRBV20-1 and TRBJ1-5, with TRBD1 matching over 8 bases. V gave up 3 bases and J gave up 7 bases; unmatched junction bases: 5. The V gene's germline CDR1 is DFQATT and CDR2 SNEGSKA (reference sequence). The CDR3 consists of 13 residues. This chain's CDR3 is CSASSQGDQPQHF. The CDR3 DNA sequence: TGCAGTGCTAGTTCACAGGGGGACCAGCCCCAGCATTTT.

The genes are TRBV6-1 and TRBJ2-7; 8 nucleotides align to TRBD1. This CDR3 comprises 15 residues. V trimming: 1 base; J trimming: 6 bases; junction bases outside the gene matches: 8. Germline V CDR1 and CDR2: MNHNS, SASEGT. CDR3 residues: CASSEVIQGAVEQYF. CDR3 DNA sequence: TGTGCCAGCAGTGAAGTAATCCAGGGGGCAGTCGAGCAGTACTTC.

V is TRBV12-3 or TRBV12-4 and J is TRBJ2-2, with 8 bases identical to TRBD2. The CDR3 consists of 13 residues. Trimming removed 6 bases from V and 7 bases from J; junction bases left unmatched: 4. The CDR3 sequence: CASSGRVDGELFF. The CDR3 region has the DNA TGTGCCAGCAGCGGGAGGGTCGACGGGGAGCTGTTTTTT.

The CDR3 here is CASSTGLAGDEQYF. The CDR3 nucleotides read TGCGCCAGCAGCACGGGACTAGCGGGAGACGAGCAGTACTTC. This sequence joins TRBV5-1 and TRBJ2-7; TRBD2 agrees at 14 bases. The ends lost 4 bases at V and 5 bases at J; junction bases unmatched: 2. The CDR3 spans 14 residues. Germline CDR1 is SGHRS and CDR2 is YFSETQ.

This clone was observed a handful of times. The rearrangement uses TRBV5-4 and TRBJ2-7; D possibly corresponds to TRBD1 (6 bases). Germline V gives CDR1 SGHNT, CDR2 YYREEE (reference sequence). This CDR3 has 12 amino acids. V shed 4 bases and J shed 5 bases, with 10 bases lying between them. This CDR3 is CASSPWGHEQYF. The DNA of the CDR3 is TGTGCCAGCAGCCCATGGGGGCACGAGCAGTACTTC. Based on the CDR3 plus reference TRBV5-4 and TRBJ2-7, the full variable domain is ETGVTQSPTHLIKTRGQQVTLRCSSQSGHNTVSWYQQALGQGPQFIFQYYREEENGRGNFPPRFSGLQFPNYSSELNVNALELDDSALYLCASSPWGHEQYFGPGTRLTVT.

This sequence joins TRBV15 and TRBJ2-7; 10 bases map to TRBD2. V dropped 3 bases and J dropped 3; count of bases not matched to a gene: 8. Germline assignment: CDR1 LNHNV and CDR2 YYDKDF (reference sequence). This CDR3 is 16 amino acids long. CDR3 DNA: TGTGCCACCAGCAGGGGTACTAGCGGGGAGGGCTACGAGCAGTACTTC. The encoded protein is CATSRGTSGEGYEQYF.

The chain is built from TRBV7-9 and TRBJ2-1; a weak D match, TRBD2 (5 bases). Trimming stripped 4 bases from V and 3 bases from J, with 13 bases between. Germline loops: CDR1 SEHNR, CDR2 FQNEAQ (reference sequence). The CDR3 is 15 amino acids. The CDR3 DNA is TGTGCCAGCAGCTCAGCCGGGATAAACTACAATGAGCAGTTCTTC. Protein: CASSSAGINYNEQFF.

This clone showed up just a few times. The rearrangement links TRBV5-1 to TRBJ2-5, with 12 bases matching TRBD2. CDR3 length: 17 residues. V shed 0 bases, J shed 1 base, and the junction held 4 bases outside the gene matches. Per the germline V gene, CDR1 is SGHRS and CDR2 is YFSETQ. CDR3 coding DNA: TGCGCCAGCAGCTTGGTTCTAGCGGGAGGGCCCCAAGAGACCCAGTACTTC. Its protein product is CASSLVLAGGPQETQYF.

In this sample, this clone turned up once. The chain employs TRBV28 and TRBJ2-7; 8 nucleotides line up with TRBD2. V lost 5 bases, J lost 1 base, and 7 bases stayed unmatched. CDR3 size: 15 residues. Germline V gives CDR1 MDHEN, CDR2 SYDVKM. For the CDR3, the DNA is TGTGCCAGCAGTGACACTAGCGGAAGGTCCTACGAGCAGTACTTC. This translates into CASSDTSGRSYEQYF.

The chain has TRBV4-1 and TRBJ2-7; 12 bases match TRBD1. The CDR3 extends over 16 amino acids. The V segment lost 4 bases and the J segment 2 bases; nucleotides outside the gene matches: 6. Germline loops: CDR1 MGHRA, CDR2 YSYEKL. The CDR3 loop reads CASSRGQGAKAYEQYF. Written as DNA, the CDR3 is TGCGCCAGCAGCCGGGGACAGGGGGCCAAGGCCTACGAGCAGTACTTC.

This clone was picked up one time. The rearrangement links TRBV30 to TRBJ1-1; D gene ambiguous. This CDR3 contains 14 residues. V was clipped by 5 bases and J by 0 bases, with 13 bases between them. Per germline, CDR1 GTSNPN and CDR2 SVGIG (reference sequence). Here the CDR3 DNA reads TGTGCCTGGGTAAGGAGTCCCATGAACACTGAAGCTTTCTTT. Its protein is CAWVRSPMNTEAFF.

The chain joins TRBV18 to TRBJ2-2; D possibly corresponds to TRBD1 (5 bases). Trimming left V 3 bases short and J 4 bases short, with 15 bases between. CDR1 and CDR2 (germline): KGHSH, LQKENI. The CDR3 runs 16 residues. CDR3 amino acids: CASSPGPPSSTGELFF. CDR3 DNA sequence: TGTGCCAGCTCACCGGGGCCTCCCTCGAGCACCGGGGAGCTGTTTTTT.

This clone was seen once. The J gene is TRBJ2-3, the V gene TRBV29-1, with a weak D call TRBD1 (5 bases). Germline CDR1 SQVTM, CDR2 ANQGSEA. Trimming took off 1 base at V and 6 bases at J, with 35 bases between the two ends. The CDR3 has 21 residues. The CDR3 DNA reads TGCAGCGTTGAAGTCCTCCCTCGTTCCGATATGAGACAGATTTTAGAGGATACGCAGTATTTT. It encodes CSVEVLPRSDMRQILEDTQYF.

V gene TRBV7-2 combines with J gene TRBJ2-5, with TRBD1 identical over 9 bases. The CDR3 is 14 residues long. Trimming took 4 bases from V and 5 from J; bases not matched to a gene: 5. Germline CDR1 reads SGHTA; CDR2 reads FQGNSA. The CDR3 here is CASSSQGAGETQYF. The CDR3 coding sequence is TGTGCCAGCAGCTCACAGGGGGCCGGGGAGACCCAGTACTTC.

The chain recombines TRBV7-2 with TRBJ2-1, with 8 bases that match TRBD2. The length of the CDR3 is 15 residues. V lost 1 base, J lost 10 bases, and 9 bases stayed unmatched. Per the germline V gene, CDR1 is SGHTA and CDR2 is FQGNSA. The CDR3 DNA reads TGTGCCAGCAGCTTAGTCGGACTAGCATCCCCAGAGCAGTTCTTC. Translated, it gives CASSLVGLASPEQFF. The full variable domain, with the rest looked up from reference TRBV7-2 and TRBJ2-1, is GAGVSQSPSNKVTEKGKDVELRCDPISGHTALYWYRQSLGQGLEFLIYFQGNSAPDKSGLPSDRFSAERTGGSVSTLTIQRTQQEDSAVYLCASSLVGLASPEQFFGPGTRLTVL.

The chain uses TRBV4-2 and TRBJ2-5; 9 bases are a match to TRBD2. V trimming: 1 base; J trimming: 0 bases; junction bases outside the gene matches: 15. Germline V gene data show CDR1 as LGHNA and CDR2 as YNFKEQ. CDR3 size: 20 residues. CDR3 residues: CASSQGLSASGTSYQETQYF. Here the CDR3 DNA reads TGTGCCAGCAGCCAAGGATTATCGGCTAGCGGGACGTCGTACCAAGAGACCCAGTACTTC.

This clone came up many times. The genes are TRBV25-1 and TRBJ2-7; D is ambiguous. In germline, CDR1 is MGHDK, CDR2 SYGVNS. Trimming removed 3 bases from V and 3 bases from J, with 15 bases in between. The CDR3 covers 15 residues. CDR3 nucleotides: TGTGCCAGCAGTGATCTCCGCGGCAGCGACTACGAGCAGTACTTC. Its translation is CASSDLRGSDYEQYF.

J is TRBJ1-5 and V is TRBV5-1; maybe TRBD1 (6 bases). The CDR3 is made up of 15 amino acids. V lost 0 bases and J 3 bases, leaving 10 bases between the germline ends. The germline V gene has CDR1 SGHRS and CDR2 YFSETQ. CDR3 in amino acids: CASSLDTGLNQPQHF. CDR3 nucleotides: TGCGCCAGCAGCTTGGACACAGGGCTCAATCAGCCCCAGCATTTT.

This clone was seen a single time. This chain joins TRBV20-1 and TRBJ2-3; 10 nucleotides agree with TRBD2. The CDR3 sequence is 14 residues long. Per the germline V gene, CDR1 is DFQATT and CDR2 is SNEGSKA (reference sequence). Losses at the gene ends were 3 bases for V and 5 bases for J; bases not matched to a gene: 5. CDR3 coding DNA: TGCAGTGCTAGTCCCAGCGGGAGGGGAGATACGCAGTATTTT. It encodes CSASPSGRGDTQYF.

The rearrangement joins TRBV5-8 to TRBJ1-2, with D tentatively TRBD1 (6 bases). Trimming removed 4 bases at V and 6 bases at J, with 13 bases between. This CDR3 contains 13 residues. Germline V gene data show CDR1 as SGHTS and CDR2 as YDEGEE. The CDR3 loop reads CASSQGLGDGYTF. Written as DNA, the CDR3 is TGTGCCAGCAGCCAGGGGTTAGGGGATGGCTACACCTTC.

The chain couples TRBV6-4 to TRBJ1-6; TRBD1 agrees at 7 bases. Germline values: CDR1 MRHNA, CDR2 SNTAGT. The ends lost 5 bases at V and 5 bases at J; junction bases unmatched: 3. The CDR3 is 14 amino acids. CDR3 in amino acids: CASSWDRNNSPLHF. CDR3 DNA sequence: TGTGCCAGCAGTTGGGACAGAAATAATTCACCCCTCCACTTT.

This clone showed up just once. The rearrangement joins TRBV5-1 to TRBJ2-2; the match to TRBD1 covers 8 bases. The V segment lost 4 bases and the J segment 5 bases; nucleotides outside the gene matches: 10. In germline, CDR1 is SGHRS, CDR2 YFSETQ. CDR3 size: 16 residues. The CDR3 sequence is CASSLRTGKGTGELFF. CDR3 sequence (DNA): TGCGCCAGCAGCCTGCGGACAGGGAAGGGGACCGGGGAGCTGTTTTTT.